The 11 T cell receptor beta chains presented below share a single source sample, sequenced in a study of identical twins. Each CDR3 protein gets one entry after TCRdb re-called the 5' RACE reads with MiXCR. This sample has roughly 750,000 distinct CDR3 sequences; about 20% occur once, and the top ten carry 4% to 5.5%. The same data also contributed to another study, on T cells expressing NK-cell markers.

The sample comprised PBMCs. These receptors were obtained from a woman between 18 and 29 years old in good health.

The sample holds a few counts of this clonotype. The chain joins TRBV7-8 to TRBJ1-2; no firm D call. In germline, CDR1 is SGHVS, CDR2 FQNEAQ. The length of the CDR3 is 14 residues. V gave up 1 base and J gave up 5 bases, with 11 bases separating them. CDR3 loop: CASSLGPGDYGYTF. CDR3 sequence (DNA): TGTGCCAGCAGCTTAGGGCCAGGCGATTATGGCTACACCTTC.

The rearrangement links TRBV5-6 to TRBJ2-4; TRBD2 aligns across 8 bases. V dropped 0 bases and J dropped 3; count of bases not matched to a gene: 11. Germline values: CDR1 SGHDT, CDR2 YYEEEE. This CDR3 comprises 18 residues. Here the CDR3 reads CASSLGSSGGPHKNIQYF. In DNA form, the CDR3 reads TGTGCCAGCAGCTTGGGTTCCAGCGGGGGCCCGCACAAAAACATTCAGTACTTC.

The genes are TRBV20-1 and TRBJ2-5; D is undetermined. The germline V gene encodes CDR1 DFQATT and CDR2 SNEGSKA (reference sequence). The CDR3 loop spans 15 amino acids. Trimming took off 0 bases at V and 1 base at J, with 12 bases between the two ends. The CDR3 is CSARDSWLLQETQYF. The DNA for the CDR3 is TGCAGTGCTAGAGATTCTTGGCTACTCCAAGAGACCCAGTACTTC.

This clonotype has more than one count but fewer than ten. The rearrangement joins TRBV7-2 to TRBJ2-1; TRBD2 is a possible D gene (6 bases). Germline lookup yields CDR1 SGHTA and CDR2 FQGNSA. With 2 bases removed from V and 5 bases from J, the gap between germline ends came to 13 bases. The CDR3 has 15 amino acids. CDR3 coding DNA: TGTGCCAGCAGCTTAACAGGCGGGGTAAACAATGAGCAGTTCTTC. Translated, it gives CASSLTGGVNNEQFF. Supplemented by reference TRBV7-2 and TRBJ2-1, the full variable domain reads GAGVSQSPSNKVTEKGKDVELRCDPISGHTALYWYRQSLGQGLEFLIYFQGNSAPDKSGLPSDRFSAERTGGSVSTLTIQRTQQEDSAVYLCASSLTGGVNNEQFFGPGTRLTVL.

This rearrangement joins TRBV12-3 or TRBV12-4 to TRBJ2-1, with TRBD2 identical over 9 bases. The CDR3 is made up of 20 amino acids. V was clipped by 7 bases and J by 9 bases; unmatched bases: 28. The CDR3, as DNA: TGTGCCAGCACCACGGGAGGGGTAATGGCGGGAGGGCCCCGGTTCGGTGAGCAGTTCTTC. Protein sequence: CASTTGGVMAGGPRFGEQFF.

CDR3 loop: CASSKGDSHFYEQYF. For the CDR3, the DNA is TGTGCCAGCAGCAAGGGGGACAGCCACTTCTACGAGCAGTACTTC. This chain connects TRBV21-1 to TRBJ2-7; TRBD1, as called in the table, went unchecked against the DNA. TRBV21-1 is a recognized pseudogene. CDR3 size: 15 residues.

The chain links TRBV6-5 to TRBJ1-6; D possibly corresponds to TRBD1 (6 bases). Per germline, CDR1 MNHEY and CDR2 SVGAGI. The CDR3 covers 15 residues. V lost 4 bases, J lost 9 bases, and 16 bases lay in between. For the CDR3, the DNA is TGTGCCAGCAGTTCCACCCACAGGGACGGTTCACCCCTCCACTTT. It encodes CASSSTHRDGSPLHF.

This chain connects TRBV12-3 or TRBV12-4 to TRBJ2-2; a weak D match, TRBD2 (5 bases). Trimming stripped 7 bases from V and 7 bases from J, with 16 bases between. This CDR3 comprises 14 residues. The CDR3 reads CASTLALTGGELFF. Here the CDR3 DNA reads TGTGCCAGCACCCTAGCACTCACGGGCGGGGAGCTGTTTTTT.

This chain joins TRBV10-2 and TRBJ1-1; a possible D gene is TRBD1 (5 bases). The CDR3 sequence is 13 residues long. CDR1 is WSHSY and CDR2 is SAAADI in the germline V gene. The germline V and J ends were trimmed by 3 bases and 2 bases, with 7 bases remaining between them. Written as DNA, the CDR3 is TGCGCCAGCAGTGAAAGGACAAACACTGAAGCTTTCTTT. Its translation: CASSERTNTEAFF.

The genes are TRBV19 and TRBJ2-1; 7 bases map to TRBD2. The CDR3 runs 13 residues. The germline gives CDR1 LNHDA, CDR2 SQIVND (reference sequence). The V and J ends lost 6 bases and 2 bases, in that order; junction bases with no gene match: 1. CDR3 region: CASRREPYNEQFF. The CDR3 DNA reads as TGTGCCAGTAGGCGGGAGCCCTACAATGAGCAGTTCTTC.

The chain uses TRBV7-9 and TRBJ2-7, with 7 bases fitting TRBD1. The CDR3 covers 14 residues. Looked up from germline, CDR1 is SEHNR and CDR2 is FQNEAQ (reference sequence). Trimming at V came to 4 bases and at J to 6 bases, leaving 9 bases not matched to a gene. CDR3 nucleotide sequence: TGTGCCAGCAGCTCGACAGGGACCAAGGGCGAGCAGTACTTC. This codes for CASSSTGTKGEQYF. Drawing the rest from reference TRBV7-9 and TRBJ2-7, the complete variable domain is DTGVSQNPRHKITKRGQNVTFRCDPISEHNRLYWYRQTLGQGPEFLTYFQNEAQLEKSRLLSDRFSAERPKGSFSTLEIQRTEQGDSAMYLCASSSTGTKGEQYFGPGTRLTVT.